What follows are 25 T cell receptor beta chains derived from one specimen sequenced in a study of blood T cells in healthy people across ages. A sample-barcoded 5' primer and a J-beta primer mix were used in a second PCR of about 7 to 12 cycles. TCRdb fed the 5' RACE reads into MiXCR, producing one record per CDR3 protein. The table lists about 970,000 distinct CDR3 sequences, 51% of them singletons. Source material: blood. The receptors come from a woman aged 60-75 years in good health.

The genes are TRBV4-2 and TRBJ2-1; D call uncertain. This CDR3 has 14 residues. In germline, CDR1 is LGHNA, CDR2 YNFKEQ. Trimming pared 1 base from V and 5 bases from J, leaving 9 bases between. The CDR3 loop is CASSQGGSNNEQFF. CDR3 in DNA: TGTGCCAGCAGCCAAGGGGGTAGTAACAATGAGCAGTTCTTC.

V is TRBV2 and J is TRBJ2-6; D is uncertain. Germline V lookup: CDR1 SNHLY, CDR2 FYNNEI. This CDR3 spans 15 amino acids. V lost 6 bases and J lost 0, with 9 bases in between. CDR3 loop: CASRLLGSGANVLTF. The CDR3 DNA sequence: TGTGCCAGCAGGCTCCTCGGCTCTGGGGCCAACGTCCTGACTTTC.

The chain employs TRBV9 and TRBJ2-2; 7 positions agree with TRBD1. CDR1 SGDLS and CDR2 YYNGEE come from the germline V gene. V lost 3 bases to trimming and J lost 0 bases; unmatched junction nucleotides: 2. CDR3 size: 15 residues. In nucleotides, the CDR3 is TGTGCCAGCAGCGACAGGGGACCGAACACCGGGGAGCTGTTTTTT. The encoded protein is CASSDRGPNTGELFF.

This clonotype has just one count. This chain links TRBV6-2 or TRBV6-3 with TRBJ2-1, with D possibly being TRBD2 (5 bases). Germline CDR1 reads MNHEY; CDR2 reads SVGEGT. There are 12 residues in the CDR3. V lost 5 bases to trimming and J lost 8 bases, with 10 bases between them. Here the CDR3 DNA reads TGTGCCAGCAGTGAGAGGACTCATGAGCAGTTCTTC. It is translated as CASSERTHEQFF.

The J gene is TRBJ2-1, the V gene TRBV27; no clear D. V gave up 6 bases and J gave up 1 base, with 7 bases separating them. Germline values: CDR1 MNHEY, CDR2 SMNVEV (reference sequence). This CDR3 is built from 13 residues. The CDR3 sequence: CASSHRSYNEQFF. CDR3 bases: TGTGCCAGCAGCCACAGATCCTACAATGAGCAGTTCTTC.

The J gene is TRBJ2-3, the V gene TRBV12-3 or TRBV12-4; 7 bases are shared with TRBD2. This CDR3 region has 14 residues. Germline trimming cut 5 bases from V and 7 bases from J; bases unmatched to any gene: 9. The CDR3 sequence is CASSGRSGAYTQYF. The CDR3 region has the DNA TGTGCCAGCAGTGGGAGAAGCGGGGCATATACGCAGTATTTT.

The rearrangement uses TRBV29-1 and TRBJ1-1, with D perhaps matching TRBD1 (5 bases). The CDR3 loop spans 14 amino acids. Per the germline V gene, CDR1 is SQVTM and CDR2 is ANQGSEA. V dropped 4 bases and J dropped 5 bases, with 17 bases sitting between them. CDR3: CSVAARASLTEAFF. The CDR3 nucleotides read TGCAGCGTTGCAGCCAGGGCGAGTTTGACTGAAGCTTTCTTT.

In its sample, this clonotype was seen a few times. The DNA of the CDR3 is TGTGCCAGCAGTTGGGGACTAGCGGGAGGGTCCTACGAGCAGTACTTC. It codes for CASSWGLAGGSYEQYF. This rearrangement joins TRBV5-6 to TRBJ2-7; 16 positions agree with TRBD2. The ends lost 5 bases at V and 1 base at J; junction bases unmatched: 3. Germline values: CDR1 SGHDT, CDR2 YYEEEE. This CDR3 contains 16 residues.

This clonotype was recorded many times. This chain links TRBV11-3 with TRBJ2-6; a weak D match, TRBD1 (6 bases). The CDR3 sequence is 15 residues long. The ends were cut back, 9 bases at V and 0 bases at J, with 12 bases in the middle. CDR1 and CDR2 from the germline V gene are SGHNT and YENEEA. The CDR3 DNA is TGTGCCAGTTCACAGGGTGTCTCTGGGGCCAACGTCCTGACTTTC. Translation: CASSQGVSGANVLTF.

Notes on this clonotype: At one boundary the junction diverges from the germline segment, which might be a read error. This sequence joins TRBV10-3 and TRBJ2-3, with TRBD1 identical over 9 bases. The germline V gene encodes CDR1 ENHRY and CDR2 SYGVKD. This CDR3 contains 14 residues. Written as DNA, the CDR3 is TGTGCCATCAGTGTTACAGGGGGCACAGATATGCAGTATTTT. As protein: CAISVTGGTDMQYF.

This chain connects TRBV20-1 to TRBJ1-2, with D tentatively TRBD1 (6 bases). The CDR3 covers 13 residues. The V and J ends lost 5 bases and 8 bases respectively, with 18 bases between them. CDR1 and CDR2 from the germline V gene are DFQATT and SNEGSKA (reference sequence). The CDR3 here is CSALRRGQSGYTF. CDR3 coding DNA: TGCAGTGCTCTTCGCCGAGGACAGTCCGGCTACACCTTC.

V and J are TRBV5-1 and TRBJ1-2; 7 nucleotides line up with TRBD1. This CDR3 has 17 residues. The ends lost 4 bases at V and 9 bases at J; junction bases unmatched: 21. CDR1 and CDR2 (germline): SGHRS, YFSETQ. In nucleotides, the CDR3 is TGCGCCAGCAGCCTTACCGGGTCAGGGGGAAAGCCGAATAGCTACACCTTC. Translation gives CASSLTGSGGKPNSYTF.

This clonotype was seen a handful of times. This chain joins TRBV12-3 or TRBV12-4 and TRBJ2-1; TRBD2 is a possible D gene (5 bases). The CDR3 contains 15 residues. Trimming cost V 6 bases and J 2 bases, with 14 bases left between them. Here the CDR3 reads CASSETGFTYNEQFF. The CDR3 DNA follows: TGTGCCAGCAGCGAAACGGGGTTTACCTACAATGAGCAGTTCTTC.

This chain uses TRBV12-3 or TRBV12-4 with TRBJ2-2, with 8 positions matching TRBD2. The CDR3 extends over 14 amino acids. In DNA, the CDR3 is TGTGCACACGGAGTAGCGGGACGGACCGGGGAGCTGTTTTTT. This gives the protein CAHGVAGRTGELFF.

The J gene is TRBJ2-1, the V gene TRBV7-2; the match to TRBD2 covers 9 bases. The CDR3 runs 14 residues. After removal of 6 bases from V and 8 bases from J, the junction contained 8 bases not matched to a gene. CDR1 is SGHTA and CDR2 is FQGNSA in the germline V gene. CDR3 sequence: CASSPGLAVDEQFF. As DNA, the CDR3 is TGTGCCAGCAGTCCGGGACTAGCTGTCGATGAGCAGTTCTTC.

The chain combines TRBV29-1 with TRBJ2-1, with D maybe TRBD2 (6 bases). The ends were cut back, 0 bases at V and 8 bases at J, with 17 bases in the middle. Germline CDR1 is SQVTM and CDR2 is ANQGSEA. This CDR3 has 15 residues. The CDR3 loop is CSVEDRGGGSDEQFF. Written as DNA, the CDR3 is TGCAGCGTTGAAGATCGGGGTGGGGGGAGCGATGAGCAGTTCTTC.

The J gene is TRBJ2-1, the V gene TRBV6-5; D is perhaps TRBD1 (5 bases). Germline values: CDR1 MNHEY, CDR2 SVGAGI. This CDR3 has 13 residues. V lost 2 bases and J 8 bases, leaving 10 bases between the germline ends. CDR3 in DNA: TGTGCCAGCAGTTACGTGGACACCCATGAGCAGTTCTTC. It is translated as CASSYVDTHEQFF.

This chain uses TRBV20-1 with TRBJ2-6; unclear D gene. V was pared by 6 bases and J by 2 bases, with 8 bases between. The germline V gene encodes CDR1 DFQATT and CDR2 SNEGSKA (reference sequence). The CDR3 consists of 13 residues. The CDR3 DNA is TGCAGTGCCGCCCTCCCTGGGGCCAACGTCCTGACTTTC. Translating gives CSAALPGANVLTF.

V usage is TRBV3-1 and J usage is TRBJ2-3; D is undetermined. From germline, CDR1 is LGHDT and CDR2 YNNKEL (reference sequence). The V gene lost 0 bases and the J gene lost 6 bases, with 10 bases spanning the gap. This CDR3 contains 14 residues. CDR3 residues: CASSQDTTRDTQYF. The CDR3 nucleotides are TGTGCCAGCAGCCAAGACACTACCCGTGATACGCAGTATTTT.

The chain couples TRBV29-1 to TRBJ2-5; a weak D match, TRBD1 (5 bases). V was cut by 5 bases and J by 4 bases, with 23 bases left in between. The CDR3 consists of 16 residues. Germline CDR1 is SQVTM and CDR2 is ANQGSEA. Here the CDR3 DNA reads TGCAGCGTTACGACCCAAGGGGCAGTCGGAGCAGAGACCCAGTACTTC. Residues: CSVTTQGAVGAETQYF. Using reference TRBV29-1 and TRBJ2-5 for the parts outside the CDR3, the full variable domain is SAVISQKPSRDICQRGTSLTIQCQVDSQVTMMFWYRQQPGQSLTLIATANQGSEATYESGFVIDKFPISRPNLTFSTLTVSNMSPEDSSIYLCSVTTQGAVGAETQYFGPGTRLLVL.

This rearrangement joins TRBV10-1 to TRBJ2-7, with TRBD2 identical over 11 bases. The DNA end favors TRBJ2-5, so the J call may be wrong. Germline CDR1 reads WNHNN; CDR2 reads SYGVQD (reference sequence). There are 15 residues in the CDR3. Written as DNA, the CDR3 is TGCGCCAGCAGCCGACTAGCGGGATCGAGGGAGACCCAGTACTTC. The encoded protein is CASSRLAGSRETQYF.

The chain couples TRBV20-1 to TRBJ1-2; D unclear. Germline V lookup: CDR1 DFQATT, CDR2 SNEGSKA (reference sequence). The CDR3 spans 13 residues. The V end was cut by 0 bases, the J end by 2 bases, with 7 bases between. The CDR3: CSARDAINYGYTF. CDR3 nucleotide sequence: TGCAGTGCTAGAGATGCCATCAACTATGGCTACACCTTC.

Notes on this clonotype: An end of the junction differs from the germline gene, which may be a read error. This chain's CDR3 is CTSSEGLADYEQYF. The CDR3 DNA is TGTACCAGCAGCGAGGGACTAGCAGACTACGAGCAGTACTTC. V usage is TRBV2 and J usage is TRBJ2-4, with 9 nucleotides matching TRBD2. The assigned J gene may be wrong: the sequence end matches TRBJ2-7 better. The CDR3 is 14 amino acids. From germline, CDR1 is SNHLY and CDR2 FYNNEI.

As for this clonotype: The conserved final phenylalanine or tryptophan is absent from the CDR3, which likely points to a read error. CDR3 protein: CASSQTGSTEAFL. In DNA, the CDR3 is TGTGCCAGCAGCCAAACAGGGTCCACTGAAGCTTTCTTA. The chain carries TRBV3-1 and TRBJ1-1, with a weak D call TRBD1 (6 bases). The CDR3 runs to 13 residues. CDR1 is LGHDT, CDR2 YNNKEL, per germline (reference sequence). V shed 2 bases and J shed 4 bases, with 8 bases lying between them.

This clonotype was seen only a few times. The chain joins TRBV5-1 to TRBJ2-3; no clear D gene. The length of the CDR3 is 12 residues. Trimming shortened V by 2 bases and J by 4 bases, and 5 bases separated the two germline ends. The germline V gene has CDR1 SGHRS and CDR2 YFSETQ. As DNA, the CDR3 is TGCGCCAGCAGCTTCCAGGCAGATACGCAGTATTTT. Translation gives CASSFQADTQYF.